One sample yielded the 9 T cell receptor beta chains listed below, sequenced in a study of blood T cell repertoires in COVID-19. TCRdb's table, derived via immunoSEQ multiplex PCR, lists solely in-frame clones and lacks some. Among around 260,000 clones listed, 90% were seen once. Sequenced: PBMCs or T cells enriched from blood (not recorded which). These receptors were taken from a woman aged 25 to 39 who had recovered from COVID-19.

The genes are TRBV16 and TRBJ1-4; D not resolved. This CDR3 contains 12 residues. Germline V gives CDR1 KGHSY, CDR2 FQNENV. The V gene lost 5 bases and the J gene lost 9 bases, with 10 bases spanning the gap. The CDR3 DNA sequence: TGTGCCAGCAGCATCACACAAAAAAAACTGTTTTTT. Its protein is CASSITQKKLFF.

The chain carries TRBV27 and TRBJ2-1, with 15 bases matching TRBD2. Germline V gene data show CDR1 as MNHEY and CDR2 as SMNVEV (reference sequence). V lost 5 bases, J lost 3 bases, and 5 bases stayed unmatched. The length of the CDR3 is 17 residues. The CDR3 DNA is TGTGCCAGCAGTGCAAGGACTAGCGGGAGGGGCTACAATGAGCAGTTCTTC. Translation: CASSARTSGRGYNEQFF.

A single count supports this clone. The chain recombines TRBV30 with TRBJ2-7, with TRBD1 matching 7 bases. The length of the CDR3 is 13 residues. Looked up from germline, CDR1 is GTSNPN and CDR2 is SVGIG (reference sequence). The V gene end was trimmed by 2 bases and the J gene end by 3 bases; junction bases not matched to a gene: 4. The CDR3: CAWSSGTVYEQYF. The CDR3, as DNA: TGTGCCTGGAGTTCCGGGACAGTCTACGAGCAGTACTTC.

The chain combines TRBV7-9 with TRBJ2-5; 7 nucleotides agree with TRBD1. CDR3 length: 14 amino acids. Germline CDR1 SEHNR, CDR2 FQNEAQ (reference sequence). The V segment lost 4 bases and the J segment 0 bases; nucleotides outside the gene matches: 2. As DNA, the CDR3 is TGTGCCAGCAGCTCGGGACAGTACCAAGAGACCCAGTACTTC. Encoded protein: CASSSGQYQETQYF. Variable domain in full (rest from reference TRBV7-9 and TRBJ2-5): DTGVSQNPRHKITKRGQNVTFRCDPISEHNRLYWYRQTLGQGPEFLTYFQNEAQLEKSRLLSDRFSAERPKGSFSTLEIQRTEQGDSAMYLCASSSGQYQETQYFGPGTRLLVL.

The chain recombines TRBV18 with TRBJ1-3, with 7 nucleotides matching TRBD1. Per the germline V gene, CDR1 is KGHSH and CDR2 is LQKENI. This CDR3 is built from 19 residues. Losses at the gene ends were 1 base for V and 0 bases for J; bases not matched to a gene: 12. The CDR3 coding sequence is TGTGCCAGCTCACCACGGCCAGGGGGTTCCCACCACTCTGGAAACACCATATATTTT. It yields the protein CASSPRPGGSHHSGNTIYF.

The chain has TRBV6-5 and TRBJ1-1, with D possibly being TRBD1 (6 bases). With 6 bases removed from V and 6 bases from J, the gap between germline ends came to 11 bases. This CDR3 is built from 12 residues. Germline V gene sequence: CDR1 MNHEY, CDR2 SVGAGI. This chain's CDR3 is CASSLQGAEAFF. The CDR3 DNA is TGTGCCAGCAGCTTACAGGGAGCTGAAGCTTTCTTT.

The CDR3 DNA reads TGCGCCAGCAGTGAGGCGGGACGGCCCTACGAGCAGTACTTC. Translated, it gives CASSEAGRPYEQYF. The rearrangement uses TRBV10-1 and TRBJ2-7; a weak D match, TRBD2 (6 bases). The V gene lost 2 bases and the J gene lost 2 bases, with 10 bases spanning the gap. Germline CDR1 and CDR2: WNHNN and SYGVQD (reference sequence). The CDR3 loop spans 14 amino acids.

The CDR3 DNA sequence: TGTGCCAGCAGTTTATCCCTAGGGGGCCTCGAGCAGTACTTC. It yields the protein CASSLSLGGLEQYF. This chain connects TRBV28 to TRBJ2-7, with 7 bases fitting TRBD1. Germline V gives CDR1 MDHEN, CDR2 SYDVKM. The junction had 6 bases not matched to a gene; V was cut back by 1 base and J by 6 bases. The CDR3 spans 14 residues.

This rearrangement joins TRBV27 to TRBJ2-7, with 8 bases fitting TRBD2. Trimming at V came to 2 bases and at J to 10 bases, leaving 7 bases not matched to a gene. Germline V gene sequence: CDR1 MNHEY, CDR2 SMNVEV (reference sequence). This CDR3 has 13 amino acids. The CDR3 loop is CASSLGGRSYQYF. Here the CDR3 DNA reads TGTGCCAGCAGTTTAGGCGGGAGGAGTTATCAGTACTTC.